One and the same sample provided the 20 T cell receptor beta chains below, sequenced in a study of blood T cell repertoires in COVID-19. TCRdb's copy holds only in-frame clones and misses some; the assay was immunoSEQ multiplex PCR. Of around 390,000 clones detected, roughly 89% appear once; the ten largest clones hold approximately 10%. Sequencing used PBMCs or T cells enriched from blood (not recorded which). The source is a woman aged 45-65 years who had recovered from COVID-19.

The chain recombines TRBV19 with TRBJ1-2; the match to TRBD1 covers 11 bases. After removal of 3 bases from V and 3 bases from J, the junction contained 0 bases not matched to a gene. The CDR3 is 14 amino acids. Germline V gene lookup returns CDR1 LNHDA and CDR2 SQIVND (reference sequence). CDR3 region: CASSMGQGDYGYTF. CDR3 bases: TGTGCCAGTAGTATGGGACAGGGGGACTATGGCTACACCTTC. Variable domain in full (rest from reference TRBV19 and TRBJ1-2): DGGITQSPKYLFRKEGQNVTLSCEQNLNHDAMYWYRQDPGQGLRLIYYSQIVNDFQKGDIAEGYSVSREKKESFPLTVTSAQKNPTAFYLCASSMGQGDYGYTFGSGTRLTVV.

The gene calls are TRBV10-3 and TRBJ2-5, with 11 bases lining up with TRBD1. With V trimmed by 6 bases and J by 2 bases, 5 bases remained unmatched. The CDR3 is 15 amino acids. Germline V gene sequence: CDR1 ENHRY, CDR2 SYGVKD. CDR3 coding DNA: TGTGCCATCAGAGAAGGGGACAGGGGGCAAGAGACCCAGTACTTC. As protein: CAIREGDRGQETQYF.

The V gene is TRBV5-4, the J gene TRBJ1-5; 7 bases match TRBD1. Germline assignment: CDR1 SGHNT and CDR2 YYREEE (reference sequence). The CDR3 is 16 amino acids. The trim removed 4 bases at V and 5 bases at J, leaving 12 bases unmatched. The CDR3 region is CASSPDREKEDQPQHF. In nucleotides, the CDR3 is TGTGCCAGCAGCCCAGACAGGGAGAAGGAGGATCAGCCCCAGCATTTT.

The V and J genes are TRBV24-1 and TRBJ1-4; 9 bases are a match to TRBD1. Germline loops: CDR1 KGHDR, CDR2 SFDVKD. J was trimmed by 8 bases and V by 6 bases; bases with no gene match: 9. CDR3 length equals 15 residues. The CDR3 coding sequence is TGTGCCACCAGTACTGCGGGACAGGGTATAGAAAAACTGTTTTTT. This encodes CATSTAGQGIEKLFF.

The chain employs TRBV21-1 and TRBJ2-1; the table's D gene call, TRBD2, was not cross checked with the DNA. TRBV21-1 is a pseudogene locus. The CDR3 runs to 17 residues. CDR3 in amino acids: CASSKGEGGMKYNEQFF. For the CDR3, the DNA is TGTGCCAGCAGCAAAGGGGAGGGGGGAATGAAGTACAATGAGCAGTTCTTC.

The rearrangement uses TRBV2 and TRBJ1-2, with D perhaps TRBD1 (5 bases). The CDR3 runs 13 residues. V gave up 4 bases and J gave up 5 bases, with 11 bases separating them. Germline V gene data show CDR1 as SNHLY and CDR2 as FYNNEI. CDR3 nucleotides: TGTGCCAGCAGTGGAGGGGCGGGATATGGCTACACCTTC. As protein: CASSGGAGYGYTF.

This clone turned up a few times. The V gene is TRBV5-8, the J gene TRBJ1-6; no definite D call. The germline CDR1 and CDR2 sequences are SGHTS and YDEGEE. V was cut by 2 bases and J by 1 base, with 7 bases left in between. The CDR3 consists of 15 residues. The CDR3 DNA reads TGTGCCAGCAGCTTATACAGATCCTATAATTCACCCCTCCACTTT. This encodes CASSLYRSYNSPLHF.

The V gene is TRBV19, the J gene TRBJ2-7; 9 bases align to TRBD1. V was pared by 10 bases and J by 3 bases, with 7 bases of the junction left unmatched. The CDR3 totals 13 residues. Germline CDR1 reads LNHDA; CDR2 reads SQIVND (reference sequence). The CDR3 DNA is TGTGCCACCGAGGGACAGGGCCTCTACGAGCAGTACTTC. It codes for CATEGQGLYEQYF.

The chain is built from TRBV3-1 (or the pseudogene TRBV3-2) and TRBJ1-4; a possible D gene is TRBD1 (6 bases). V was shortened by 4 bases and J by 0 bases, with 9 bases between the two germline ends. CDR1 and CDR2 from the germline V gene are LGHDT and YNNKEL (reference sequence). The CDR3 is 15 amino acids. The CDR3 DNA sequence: TGTGCCAGCAGCCCTACAGGGACAACTAATGAAAAACTGTTTTTT. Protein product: CASSPTGTTNEKLFF.

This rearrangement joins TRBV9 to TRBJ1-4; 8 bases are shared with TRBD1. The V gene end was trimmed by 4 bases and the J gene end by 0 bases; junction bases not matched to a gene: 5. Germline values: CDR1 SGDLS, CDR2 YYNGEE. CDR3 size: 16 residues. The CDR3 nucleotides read TGTGCCAGCAGCCCGGCACAGGGGGCAACTAATGAAAAACTGTTTTTT. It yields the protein CASSPAQGATNEKLFF.

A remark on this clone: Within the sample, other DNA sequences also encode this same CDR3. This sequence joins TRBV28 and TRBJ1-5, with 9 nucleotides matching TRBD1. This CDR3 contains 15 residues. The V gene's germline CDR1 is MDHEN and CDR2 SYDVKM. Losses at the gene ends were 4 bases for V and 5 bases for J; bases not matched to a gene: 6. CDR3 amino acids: CASSSPGTGHQPQHF. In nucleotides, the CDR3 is TGTGCCAGCAGTTCCCCCGGGACAGGGCATCAGCCCCAGCATTTT.

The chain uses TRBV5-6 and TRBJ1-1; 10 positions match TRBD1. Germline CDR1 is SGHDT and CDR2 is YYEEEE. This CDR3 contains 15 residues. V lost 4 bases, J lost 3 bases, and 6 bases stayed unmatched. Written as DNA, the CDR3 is TGTGCCAGCAGCGCGACAGGGGGCCGGTACACTGAAGCTTTCTTT. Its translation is CASSATGGRYTEAFF.

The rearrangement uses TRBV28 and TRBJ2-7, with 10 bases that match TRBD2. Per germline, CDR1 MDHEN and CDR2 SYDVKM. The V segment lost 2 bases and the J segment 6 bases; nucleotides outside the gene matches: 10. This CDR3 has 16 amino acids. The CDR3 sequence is CASSLASGGPKAEQYF. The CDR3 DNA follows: TGTGCCAGCAGTTTAGCTAGCGGGGGCCCAAAGGCCGAGCAGTACTTC.

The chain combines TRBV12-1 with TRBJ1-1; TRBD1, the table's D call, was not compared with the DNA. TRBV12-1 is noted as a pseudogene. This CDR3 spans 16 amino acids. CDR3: CASSLGQGALLNEAFF. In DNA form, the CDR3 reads TGTGCCAGCAGCTTGGGACAGGGCGCGTTATTAAATGAAGCTTTCTTT.

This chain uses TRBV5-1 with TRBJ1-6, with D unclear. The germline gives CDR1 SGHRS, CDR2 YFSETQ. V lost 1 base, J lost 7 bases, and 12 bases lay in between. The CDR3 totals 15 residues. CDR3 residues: CASSLPGEGNSPLHF. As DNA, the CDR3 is TGCGCCAGCAGCTTGCCGGGTGAGGGCAATTCACCCCTCCACTTT.

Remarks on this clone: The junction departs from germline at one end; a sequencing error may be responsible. CDR3 protein: CASRFLQPSAGGYTF. The CDR3 bases are TGTGCCAGCCGTTTTCTACAGCCTTCCGCAGGTGGCTACACCTTC. J is TRBJ1-2 and V is TRBV27; D is unresolved. This CDR3 region has 15 residues. From germline, CDR1 is MNHEY and CDR2 SMNVEV (reference sequence).

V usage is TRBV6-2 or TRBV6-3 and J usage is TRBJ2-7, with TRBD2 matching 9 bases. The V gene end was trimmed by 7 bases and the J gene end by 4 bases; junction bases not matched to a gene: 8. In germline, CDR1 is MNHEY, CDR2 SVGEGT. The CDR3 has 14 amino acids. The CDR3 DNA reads TGTGCCAGCAACCCCGGGACTAGCCAGTACGAGCAGTACTTC. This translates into CASNPGTSQYEQYF.

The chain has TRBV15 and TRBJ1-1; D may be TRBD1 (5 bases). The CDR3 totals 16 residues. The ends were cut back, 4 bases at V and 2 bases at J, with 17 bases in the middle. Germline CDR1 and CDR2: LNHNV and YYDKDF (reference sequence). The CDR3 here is CATSNLPRGANTEAFF. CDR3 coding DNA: TGTGCCACCAGCAACCTACCTCGCGGGGCTAACACTGAAGCTTTCTTT. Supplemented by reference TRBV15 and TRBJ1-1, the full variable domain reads DAMVIQNPRYQVTQFGKPVTLSCSQTLNHNVMYWYQQKSSQAPKLLFHYYDKDFNNEADTPDNFQSRRPNTSFCFLDIRSPGLGDTAMYLCATSNLPRGANTEAFFGQGTRLTVV.

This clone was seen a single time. CDR3 loop: CASTLGGTGGSEQYF. CDR3 sequence (DNA): TGTGCCAGCACCCTTGGGGGGACAGGGGGCAGCGAGCAGTACTTC. The genes are TRBV5-4 and TRBJ2-7; TRBD1 matches at 12 bases. The V gene's germline CDR1 is SGHNT and CDR2 YYREEE (reference sequence). V was pared by 6 bases and J by 6 bases, with 10 bases of the junction left unmatched. The CDR3 has 15 amino acids.

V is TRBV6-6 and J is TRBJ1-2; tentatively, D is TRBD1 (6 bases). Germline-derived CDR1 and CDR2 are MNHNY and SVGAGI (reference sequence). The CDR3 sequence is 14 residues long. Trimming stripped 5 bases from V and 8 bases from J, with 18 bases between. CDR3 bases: TGTGCCAGCAGTACCACCCTGGACAGTTGGGGCTACACCTTC. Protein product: CASSTTLDSWGYTF.